Following are 9 T cell receptor beta chains from one sample sequenced in a study of shared clonotypes between healthy human individuals. Assay: immunoSEQ multiplex PCR; the TCRdb copy retains only in-frame clones and omits some. The sample gives millions of clones, just over 90% of which show up once; more than 0.12% is in the top ten. Sequencing was carried out using naive CD4+ T cells sorted from blood. Subset indicated: CD45RA+ positively selected. The receptors originated from a man aged 18 to 29 in good health.

The chain uses TRBV6-5 and TRBJ1-1, with 8 bases matching TRBD1. V trimming: 5 bases; J trimming: 6 bases; junction bases outside the gene matches: 8. The germline V gene has CDR1 MNHEY and CDR2 SVGAGI. The CDR3 is 14 amino acids. CDR3 loop: CASSTWTGSAEAFF. The CDR3 DNA reads TGTGCCAGCAGTACTTGGACAGGGTCGGCTGAAGCTTTCTTT.

Note on this clone: Distinct nucleotide sequences in the sample also encode this CDR3. This chain connects TRBV7-9 to TRBJ2-5; D possibly uses TRBD1 or TRBD2 (5 bases each). This CDR3 has 13 amino acids. The V and J ends lost 0 bases and 5 bases respectively, with 7 bases between them. Germline V CDR1 and CDR2: SEHNR, FQNEAQ (reference sequence). CDR3 sequence: CASSLAGVETQYF. The CDR3 nucleotides are TGTGCCAGCAGCTTAGCGGGGGTGGAGACCCAGTACTTC.

The V call is TRBV7-8, the J call TRBJ2-7; D is possibly TRBD2 (5 bases). The CDR3 spans 14 residues. V lost 4 bases to trimming and J lost 7 bases, with 17 bases between them. The germline CDR1 and CDR2 sequences are SGHVS and FQNEAQ. The CDR3 spells CASSSGMRVREQYF. Here the CDR3 DNA reads TGTGCCAGCAGCTCCGGAATGAGGGTGAGGGAGCAGTACTTC.

V gene TRBV5-6 combines with J gene TRBJ1-6; the D gene is possibly TRBD1 (6 bases). Trimming took off 0 bases at V and 11 bases at J, with 15 bases between the two ends. This CDR3 has 15 residues. Per the germline V gene, CDR1 is SGHDT and CDR2 is YYEEEE. This CDR3 reads CASSLAVSGVTPLHF. CDR3 DNA sequence: TGTGCCAGCAGCTTGGCCGTGTCAGGGGTTACACCCCTCCACTTT.

This chain joins TRBV6-1 and TRBJ2-5; D may be TRBD2 (6 bases). V lost 1 base and J 4 bases, leaving 10 bases between the germline ends. The CDR3 is made up of 14 amino acids. Germline V lookup: CDR1 MNHNS, CDR2 SASEGT. The CDR3 coding sequence is TGTGCCAGCAGTGAAGTTCCTAGCGCAGAGACCCAGTACTTC. This translates into CASSEVPSAETQYF.

The chain uses TRBV2 and TRBJ1-4; the match to TRBD1 covers 7 bases. J lost 5 bases, V lost 5 bases, and 8 bases had no gene match. CDR1 SNHLY and CDR2 FYNNEI come from the germline V gene. This CDR3 comprises 15 residues. This CDR3 reads CASSPTGLNNEKLFF. CDR3 DNA: TGTGCCAGCAGTCCGACAGGGTTGAACAATGAAAAACTGTTTTTT. Full variable domain (remainder filled in from reference TRBV2 and TRBJ1-4): EPEVTQTPSHQVTQMGQEVILRCVPISNHLYFYWYRQILGQKVEFLVSFYNNEISEKSEIFDDQFSVERPDGSNFTLKIRSTKLEDSAMYFCASSPTGLNNEKLFFGSGTQLSVL.

The chain uses TRBV30 and TRBJ1-3, with a possible D match to TRBD1 (6 bases). This CDR3 has 13 residues. The germline V gene encodes CDR1 GTSNPN and CDR2 SVGIG (reference sequence). Trimming removed 3 bases from V and 2 bases from J, with 8 bases in between. CDR3 sequence: CAWRAGAGNTIYF. Here the CDR3 DNA reads TGTGCCTGGAGAGCAGGGGCTGGAAACACCATATATTTT. The complete variable domain, with remaining parts taken from reference TRBV30 and TRBJ1-3, reads SQTIHQWPATLVQPVGSPLSLECTVEGTSNPNLYWYRQAAGRGLQLLFYSVGIGQISSEVPQNLSASRPQDRQFILSSKKLLLSDSGFYLCAWRAGAGNTIYFGEGSWLTVV.

The chain carries TRBV13 and TRBJ2-7, with a tentative D call TRBD2 (5 bases). V lost 1 base, J lost 7 bases, and 14 bases lay in between. This CDR3 comprises 14 residues. CDR1 and CDR2 from the germline V gene are PRHDT and FYEKMQ (reference sequence). The CDR3 DNA reads TGTGCCAGCAGCTTAGATTCCCTAGCCGGTGAGCAGTACTTC. As protein: CASSLDSLAGEQYF.

The chain combines TRBV5-4 with TRBJ1-1; TRBD1 aligns across 7 bases. The germline CDR1 and CDR2 sequences are SGHNT and YYREEE (reference sequence). The CDR3 is made up of 15 amino acids. The junction had 13 bases not matched to a gene; V was cut back by 5 bases and J by 6 bases. DNA for the CDR3: TGTGCCAGCAGTCGGGCCGGGACAGCACGTTCTGAAGCTTTCTTT. Amino acids: CASSRAGTARSEAFF.